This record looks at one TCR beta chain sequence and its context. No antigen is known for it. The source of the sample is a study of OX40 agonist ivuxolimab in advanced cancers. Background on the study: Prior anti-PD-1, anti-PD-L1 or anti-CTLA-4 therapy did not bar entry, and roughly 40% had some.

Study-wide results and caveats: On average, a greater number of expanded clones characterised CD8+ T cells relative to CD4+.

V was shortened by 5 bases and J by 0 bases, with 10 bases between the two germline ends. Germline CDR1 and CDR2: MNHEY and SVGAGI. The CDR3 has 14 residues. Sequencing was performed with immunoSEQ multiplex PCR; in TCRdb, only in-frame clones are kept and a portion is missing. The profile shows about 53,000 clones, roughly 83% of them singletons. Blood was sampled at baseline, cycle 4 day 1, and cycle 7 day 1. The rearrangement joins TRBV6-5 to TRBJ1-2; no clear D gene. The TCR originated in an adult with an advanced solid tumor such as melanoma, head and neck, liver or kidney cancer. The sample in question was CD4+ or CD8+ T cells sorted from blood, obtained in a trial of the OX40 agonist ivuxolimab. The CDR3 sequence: CASSLRASNYGYTF. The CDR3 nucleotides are TGTGCCAGCAGTCTCCGGGCTTCTAACTATGGCTACACCTTC.